The 18 T cell receptor beta chains in this list originate from one sample, sequenced in a study of T cell responses to AZD1222 COVID-19 vaccine. Data came from immunoSEQ multiplex PCR; TCRdb stores just in-frame clones and leaves some out. Here the sample spans 80,000 to 90,000 clones, approximately 89% being singletons. The input for sequencing was peripheral blood, taken on day 0 of AZD1222 vaccination. These receptors came from an adult in good health.

The chain links TRBV19 to TRBJ1-6; D is perhaps TRBD1 (6 bases). The CDR3 is made up of 19 amino acids. Trimming took off 2 bases at V and 9 bases at J, with 26 bases between the two ends. Looked up from germline, CDR1 is LNHDA and CDR2 is SQIVND (reference sequence). The CDR3 loop reads CASSIRQPGLWDTSSPLHF. The CDR3 DNA is TGTGCCAGTAGTATAAGACAACCGGGCCTCTGGGACACTAGTTCACCCCTCCACTTT.

CDR3 nucleotides: TGTGCCAGCAGCTTGGCTCTGACAGGGAACACTGAAGCTTTCTTT. This translates into CASSLALTGNTEAFF. This sequence joins TRBV5-4 and TRBJ1-1; tentatively, D is TRBD1 (6 bases). V lost 0 bases, J lost 1 base, and 10 bases lay in between. The CDR3 has 15 residues. Germline V lookup: CDR1 SGHNT, CDR2 YYREEE (reference sequence).

This clone has only a few counts. CDR3 sequence reads: CASRDRVGSEKLFF. The CDR3 DNA reads as TGTGCCAGCAGGGACAGGGTGGGCAGTGAAAAACTGTTTTTT. The V call is TRBV2, the J call TRBJ1-4; TRBD1 aligns across 8 bases. CDR1 and CDR2 from the germline V gene are SNHLY and FYNNEI. The CDR3 has 14 amino acids. V gave up 6 bases and J gave up 7 bases; unmatched junction bases: 7.

The chain couples TRBV7-2 to TRBJ2-2, with D possibly being TRBD1 or TRBD2 (6 bases each). The CDR3 is made up of 14 amino acids. The germline V and J ends were trimmed by 3 bases and 7 bases, with 12 bases remaining between them. Looked up from germline, CDR1 is SGHTA and CDR2 is FQGNSA. CDR3 sequence reads: CASSFWGAGGELFF. Here the CDR3 DNA reads TGTGCCAGCAGCTTCTGGGGGGCCGGCGGGGAGCTGTTTTTT.

This chain uses TRBV28 with TRBJ1-5; D not certain. In germline, CDR1 is MDHEN, CDR2 SYDVKM. The CDR3 spans 12 residues. V dropped 6 bases and J dropped 8 bases, with 11 bases sitting between them. CDR3 bases: TGTGCCAGCAGCGGTGGGTTGGAGCCCCAGCATTTT. Amino acids: CASSGGLEPQHF.

This chain links TRBV15 with TRBJ2-7; the D gene is possibly TRBD1 (5 bases). The CDR3 has 14 amino acids. Germline V gene lookup returns CDR1 LNHNV and CDR2 YYDKDF (reference sequence). The V end was cut by 0 bases, the J end by 3 bases, with 9 bases between. CDR3 loop: CATSREGVVYEQYF. The CDR3 DNA reads TGTGCCACCAGCAGAGAAGGGGTTGTCTACGAGCAGTACTTC. Supplemented by reference TRBV15 and TRBJ2-7, the full variable domain reads DAMVIQNPRYQVTQFGKPVTLSCSQTLNHNVMYWYQQKSSQAPKLLFHYYDKDFNNEADTPDNFQSRRPNTSFCFLDIRSPGLGDTAMYLCATSREGVVYEQYFGPGTRLTVT.

The chain employs TRBV29-1 and TRBJ2-7; D gene uncertain. V was shortened by 5 bases and J by 6 bases, with 8 bases between the two germline ends. Germline V gene data show CDR1 as SQVTM and CDR2 as ANQGSEA. There are 10 residues in the CDR3. As DNA, the CDR3 is TGCAGCGTTAGAGACTTCGAGCAGTACTTC. This codes for CSVRDFEQYF.

Points on this clone: The junction departs from the called germline gene at one end, perhaps through a read error. V and J are TRBV4-1 and TRBJ2-7; 7 bases are shared with TRBD1. Germline-derived CDR1 and CDR2 are MGHRA and YSYEKL. This CDR3 is built from 13 residues. As DNA, the CDR3 is TGCGCCAGCAGCCAAGATTTCCGAGACAGGGACGTATTC. This sequence encodes CASSQDFRDRDVF.

The genes are TRBV7-9 and TRBJ2-1; tentative D call: TRBD2 (6 bases). CDR1 and CDR2 from the germline V gene are SEHNR and FQNEAQ (reference sequence). This CDR3 has 16 residues. With 6 bases removed from V and 0 bases from J, the gap between germline ends came to 15 bases. The CDR3: CASRLGSPSSYNEQFF. Here the CDR3 DNA reads TGTGCCAGCAGGCTCGGGAGCCCGAGCTCCTACAATGAGCAGTTCTTC.

The chain carries TRBV30 and TRBJ2-1; weak D call: TRBD1 (6 bases). V shed 4 bases and J shed 10 bases, with 11 bases lying between them. The length of the CDR3 is 11 residues. Germline CDR1 GTSNPN, CDR2 SVGIG (reference sequence). This CDR3 reads CAWTGAKEQFF. The CDR3 nucleotides read TGTGCCTGGACAGGGGCGAAGGAGCAGTTCTTC. Complete variable domain (other parts from reference TRBV30 and TRBJ2-1): SQTIHQWPATLVQPVGSPLSLECTVEGTSNPNLYWYRQAAGRGLQLLFYSVGIGQISSEVPQNLSASRPQDRQFILSSKKLLLSDSGFYLCAWTGAKEQFFGPGTRLTVL.

V gene TRBV5-4 combines with J gene TRBJ2-5; 7 positions agree with TRBD2. Losses at the gene ends were 4 bases for V and 4 bases for J; bases not matched to a gene: 10. Germline assignment: CDR1 SGHNT and CDR2 YYREEE (reference sequence). The CDR3 sequence is 15 residues long. The CDR3 DNA is TGTGCCAGCAGCGTGGGAGGGGTGGGTGGAGAGACCCAGTACTTC. It encodes CASSVGGVGGETQYF.

The chain links TRBV7-2 to TRBJ2-2; 8 nucleotides line up with TRBD1. Germline V gene data show CDR1 as SGHTA and CDR2 as FQGNSA. The V segment lost 4 bases and the J segment 4 bases; nucleotides outside the gene matches: 11. This CDR3 spans 17 amino acids. CDR3 loop: CASSSNPGQGGTGELFF. For the CDR3, the DNA is TGTGCCAGCAGCTCGAACCCCGGACAGGGTGGCACCGGGGAGCTGTTTTTT.

The chain is built from TRBV6-5 and TRBJ1-2; D is ambiguous. The CDR3 sequence is 13 residues long. Germline loops: CDR1 MNHEY, CDR2 SVGAGI. The germline V and J ends were trimmed by 8 bases and 0 bases, with 10 bases remaining between them. The CDR3 protein is CASSRIANYGYTF. The DNA for the CDR3 is TGTGCCAGCTCCAGGATAGCTAACTATGGCTACACCTTC.

This chain joins TRBV27 and TRBJ2-1; no definite D call. The CDR3 length is 15 residues. V lost 0 bases, J lost 1 base, and 7 bases lay in between. Germline lookup yields CDR1 MNHEY and CDR2 SMNVEV (reference sequence). The CDR3 DNA follows: TGTGCCAGCAGTTTATCGAGGCTTTCCTACAATGAGCAGTTCTTC. Translated, it gives CASSLSRLSYNEQFF.

V is TRBV2 and J is TRBJ2-7; 8 bases are a match to TRBD2. V dropped 6 bases and J dropped 0; count of bases not matched to a gene: 7. The CDR3 is 15 amino acids. Germline CDR1 reads SNHLY; CDR2 reads FYNNEI. CDR3: CASREPGTSSYEQYF. The DNA of the CDR3 is TGTGCCAGCAGAGAACCGGGGACTAGCTCCTACGAGCAGTACTTC.

In its sample, this clone was seen a few times. The CDR3 DNA reads as TGTGCCAGCAGCTGGGGGCCAAATCAGCCCCAGCATTTT. Encoded protein: CASSWGPNQPQHF. This chain links TRBV6-5 with TRBJ1-5; the D gene is possibly TRBD1 (6 bases). The CDR3 runs to 13 residues. With 6 bases removed from V and 4 bases from J, the gap between germline ends came to 10 bases. Looked up from germline, CDR1 is MNHEY and CDR2 is SVGAGI.

This clone has just a few counts. The V and J genes are TRBV10-3 and TRBJ1-4; D not certain. CDR3 length: 14 residues. V shed 6 bases and J shed 2 bases, with 10 bases lying between them. The V gene's germline CDR1 is ENHRY and CDR2 SYGVKD. The CDR3 region has the DNA TGTGCCATCAGAAAAGGAGGGACTAATGAAAAACTGTTTTTT. It encodes CAIRKGGTNEKLFF.

The chain has TRBV9 and TRBJ1-4, with TRBD1 identical over 8 bases. V shed 0 bases and J 7 bases; nucleotides not matched to a gene: 2. Germline V gives CDR1 SGDLS, CDR2 YYNGEE. The CDR3 is made up of 14 amino acids. CDR3 sequence: CASSVDRGAEKLFF. In DNA, the CDR3 is TGTGCCAGCAGCGTAGACAGGGGGGCTGAAAAACTGTTTTTT.